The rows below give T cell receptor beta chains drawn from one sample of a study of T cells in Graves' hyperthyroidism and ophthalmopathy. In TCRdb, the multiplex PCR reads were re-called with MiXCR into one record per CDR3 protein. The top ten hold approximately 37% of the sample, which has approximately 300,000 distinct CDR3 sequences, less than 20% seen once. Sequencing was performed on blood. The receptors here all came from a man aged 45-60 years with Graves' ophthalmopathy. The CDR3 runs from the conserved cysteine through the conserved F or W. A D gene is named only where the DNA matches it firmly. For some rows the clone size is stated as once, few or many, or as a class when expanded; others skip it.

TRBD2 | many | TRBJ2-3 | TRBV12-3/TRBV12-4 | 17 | TGTGCCAGCAGTACCCTAGGGCTAGCGGGAGCCACAGATACGCAGTATTTT | CASSTLGLAGATDTQYF
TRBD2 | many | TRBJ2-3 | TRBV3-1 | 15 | TGTGCCAGCAACCCCGGACTAGCGGACACAGATACGCAGTATTTT | CASNPGLADTDTQYF
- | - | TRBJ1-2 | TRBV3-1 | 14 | TGTGCCAGCAGCCAAGATCGCACGGGTGGGGGCTACACCTTC | CASSQDRTGGGYTF
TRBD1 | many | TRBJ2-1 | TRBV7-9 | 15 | TGTGCCAGCAGCTTACCCACAGGGGCGGACAATGAGCAGTTCTTC | CASSLPTGADNEQFF
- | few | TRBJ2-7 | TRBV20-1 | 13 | TGCAGTCCGGACGGGGAAAGCTCCTACGAGCAGTACTTC | CSPDGESSYEQYF
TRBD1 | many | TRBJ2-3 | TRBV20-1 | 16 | TGCAGTGCAACCTCGCTGGGACAGGGGACCACAGATACGCAGTATTTT | CSATSLGQGTTDTQYF
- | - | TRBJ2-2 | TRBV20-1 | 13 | TGCAGTGCTACTGAGACAGTGACTGGGGAGCTGTTTTTT | CSATETVTGELFF
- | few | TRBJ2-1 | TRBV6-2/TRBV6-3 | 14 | TGTGCCAGCAGTTACTTTCAGGCCAGGAATGAGCAGTTCTTC | CASSYFQARNEQFF
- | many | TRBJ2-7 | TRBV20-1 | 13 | TGCAGTGCTAGCGCCGGACGAAACTACGAGCAGTACTTC | CSASAGRNYEQYF
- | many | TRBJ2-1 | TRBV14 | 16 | TGTGCCAGCAGCTCTATGCGGGGTAGCGGAAACAATGAGCAGTTCTTC | CASSSMRGSGNNEQFF
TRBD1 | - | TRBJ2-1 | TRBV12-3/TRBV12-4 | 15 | TGTGCCAGCAGGACAATCGGACAGGGGATGAATGAGCAGTTCTTC | CASRTIGQGMNEQFF
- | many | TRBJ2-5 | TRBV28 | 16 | TGTGCCAGCAGTCCCCTGGAGGGGCGCCACCAAGAGACCCAGTACTTC | CASSPLEGRHQETQYF